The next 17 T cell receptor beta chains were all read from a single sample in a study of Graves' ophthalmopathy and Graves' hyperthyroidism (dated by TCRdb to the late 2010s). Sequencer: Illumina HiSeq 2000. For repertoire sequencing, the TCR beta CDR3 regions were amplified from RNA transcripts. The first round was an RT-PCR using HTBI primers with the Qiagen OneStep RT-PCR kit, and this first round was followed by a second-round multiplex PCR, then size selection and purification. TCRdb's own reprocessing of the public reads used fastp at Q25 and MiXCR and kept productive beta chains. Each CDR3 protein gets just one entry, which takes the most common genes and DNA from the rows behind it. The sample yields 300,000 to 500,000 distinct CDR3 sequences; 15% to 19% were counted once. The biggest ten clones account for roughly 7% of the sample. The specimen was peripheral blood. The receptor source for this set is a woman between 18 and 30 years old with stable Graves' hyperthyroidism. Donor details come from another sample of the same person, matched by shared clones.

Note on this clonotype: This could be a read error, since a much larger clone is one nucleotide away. The CDR3 reads CIARTSGGSYEQYF. For the CDR3, the DNA is TGCATTGCTAGGACTAGCGGGGGTTCCTACGAGCAGTACTTC. This chain connects TRBV20-1 to TRBJ2-7; 13 bases map to TRBD2. Looked up from germline, CDR1 is DFQATT and CDR2 is SNEGSKA (reference sequence). The CDR3 has 14 residues.

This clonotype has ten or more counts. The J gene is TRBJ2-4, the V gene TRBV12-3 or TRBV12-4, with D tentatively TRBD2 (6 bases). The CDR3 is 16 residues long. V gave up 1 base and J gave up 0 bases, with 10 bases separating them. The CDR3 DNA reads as TGTGCCAGCAGTTTAGGGACTAACCTAGCCAAAAACATTCAGTACTTC. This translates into CASSLGTNLAKNIQYF.

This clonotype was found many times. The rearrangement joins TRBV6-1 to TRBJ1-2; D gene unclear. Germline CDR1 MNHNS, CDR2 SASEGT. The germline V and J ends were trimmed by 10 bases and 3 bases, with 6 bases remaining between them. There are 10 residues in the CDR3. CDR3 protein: CATLYYGYTF. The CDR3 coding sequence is TGTGCCACGCTCTACTATGGCTACACCTTC.

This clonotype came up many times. As DNA, the CDR3 is TGCAGTGCTAGAGATGGGGGGCGCGTCACTGGAAACACCATATATTTT. This encodes CSARDGGRVTGNTIYF. The gene calls are TRBV20-1 and TRBJ1-3, with a tentative D call TRBD1 (6 bases). This CDR3 is built from 16 residues. V dropped 0 bases and J dropped 2 bases, with 14 bases sitting between them. The germline V gene has CDR1 DFQATT and CDR2 SNEGSKA (reference sequence).

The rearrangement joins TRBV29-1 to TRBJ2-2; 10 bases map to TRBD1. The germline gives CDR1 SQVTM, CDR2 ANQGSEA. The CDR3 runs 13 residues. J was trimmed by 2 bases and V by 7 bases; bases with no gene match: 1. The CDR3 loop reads CSGDRGNTGELFF. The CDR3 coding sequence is TGCAGCGGGGACAGGGGAAACACCGGGGAGCTGTTTTTT.

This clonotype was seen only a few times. Written as DNA, the CDR3 is TGTGCCAGCAGCCGTATGACGGACAGCTTGAACACTGAAGCTTTCTTT. Protein: CASSRMTDSLNTEAFF. The J gene is TRBJ1-1, the V gene TRBV14, with D tentatively TRBD1 (6 bases). Looked up from germline, CDR1 is SGHDN and CDR2 is FVKESK. There are 16 residues in the CDR3. Trimming pared 4 bases from V and 0 bases from J, leaving 15 bases between.

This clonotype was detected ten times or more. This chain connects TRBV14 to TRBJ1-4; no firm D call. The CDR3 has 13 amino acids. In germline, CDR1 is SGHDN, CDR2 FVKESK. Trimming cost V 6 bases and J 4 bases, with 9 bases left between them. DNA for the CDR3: TGTGCCAGCAGTCGGTCCCATAATGAAAAACTGTTTTTT. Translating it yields CASSRSHNEKLFF. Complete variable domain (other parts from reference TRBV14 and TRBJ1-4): EAGVTQFPSHSVIEKGQTVTLRCDPISGHDNLYWYRRVMGKEIKFLLHFVKESKQDESGMPNNRFLAERTGGTYSTLKVQPAELEDSGVYFCASSRSHNEKLFFGSGTQLSVL.

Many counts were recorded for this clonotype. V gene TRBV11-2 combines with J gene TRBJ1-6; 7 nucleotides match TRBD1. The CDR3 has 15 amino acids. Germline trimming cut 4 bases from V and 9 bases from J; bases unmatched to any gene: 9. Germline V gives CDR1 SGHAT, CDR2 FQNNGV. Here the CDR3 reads CASSSYRDRASPLHF. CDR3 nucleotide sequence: TGTGCCAGCAGCTCATACCGGGACAGAGCTTCACCCCTCCACTTT.

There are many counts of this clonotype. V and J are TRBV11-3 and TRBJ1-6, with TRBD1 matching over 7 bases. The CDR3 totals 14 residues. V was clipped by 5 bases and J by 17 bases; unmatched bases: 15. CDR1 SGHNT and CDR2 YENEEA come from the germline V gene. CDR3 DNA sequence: TGTGCCAGCAGCCCAAGGACAGGTCCGGTCAAAGTCCACTTT. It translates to CASSPRTGPVKVHF.

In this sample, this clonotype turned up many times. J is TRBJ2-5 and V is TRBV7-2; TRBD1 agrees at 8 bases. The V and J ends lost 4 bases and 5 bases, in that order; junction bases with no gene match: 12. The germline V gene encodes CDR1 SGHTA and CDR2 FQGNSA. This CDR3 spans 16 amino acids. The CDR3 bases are TGTGCCAGCAGCTCCCCATGGACAGGGATTGGTGAGACCCAGTACTTC. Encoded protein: CASSSPWTGIGETQYF.

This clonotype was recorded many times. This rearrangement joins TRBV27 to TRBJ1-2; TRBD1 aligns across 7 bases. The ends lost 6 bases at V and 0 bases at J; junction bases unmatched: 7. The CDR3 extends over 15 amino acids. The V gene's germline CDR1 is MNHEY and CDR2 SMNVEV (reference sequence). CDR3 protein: CASRTPGQPNYGYTF. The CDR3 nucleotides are TGTGCCAGCAGAACGCCGGGACAGCCTAACTATGGCTACACCTTC.

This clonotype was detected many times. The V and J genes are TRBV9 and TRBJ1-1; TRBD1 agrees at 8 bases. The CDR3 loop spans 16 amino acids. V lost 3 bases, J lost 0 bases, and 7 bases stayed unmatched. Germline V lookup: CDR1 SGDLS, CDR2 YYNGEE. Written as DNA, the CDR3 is TGTGCCAGCAGCGGGGACAGGACAAAGGTGAACACTGAAGCTTTCTTT. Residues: CASSGDRTKVNTEAFF.

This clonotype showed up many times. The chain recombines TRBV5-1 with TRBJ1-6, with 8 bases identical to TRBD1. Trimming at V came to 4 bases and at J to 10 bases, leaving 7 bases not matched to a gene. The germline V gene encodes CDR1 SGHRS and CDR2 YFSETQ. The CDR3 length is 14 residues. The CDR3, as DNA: TGCGCCAGCAGCCGGGGACAGGAGGGATCACCCCTCCACTTT. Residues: CASSRGQEGSPLHF.

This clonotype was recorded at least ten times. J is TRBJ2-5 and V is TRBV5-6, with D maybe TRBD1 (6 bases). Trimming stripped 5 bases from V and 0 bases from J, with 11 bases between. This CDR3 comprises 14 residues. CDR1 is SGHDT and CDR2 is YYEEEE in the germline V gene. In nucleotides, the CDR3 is TGTGCCAGCAGTCGAGGACAGTACCAAGAGACCCAGTACTTC. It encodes CASSRGQYQETQYF.

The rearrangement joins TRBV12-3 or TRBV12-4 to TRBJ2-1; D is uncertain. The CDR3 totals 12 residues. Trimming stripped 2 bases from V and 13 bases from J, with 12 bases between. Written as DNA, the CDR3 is TGTGCCAGCAGTTTAAAAGAAGAGACCCAGTTCTTC. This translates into CASSLKEETQFF.

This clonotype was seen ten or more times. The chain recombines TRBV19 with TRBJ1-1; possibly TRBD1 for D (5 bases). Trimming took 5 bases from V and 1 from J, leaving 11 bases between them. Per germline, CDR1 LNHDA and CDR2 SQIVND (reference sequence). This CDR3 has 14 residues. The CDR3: CASSGGRENTEAFF. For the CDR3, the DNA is TGTGCCAGTAGTGGGGGACGGGAGAACACTGAAGCTTTCTTT.

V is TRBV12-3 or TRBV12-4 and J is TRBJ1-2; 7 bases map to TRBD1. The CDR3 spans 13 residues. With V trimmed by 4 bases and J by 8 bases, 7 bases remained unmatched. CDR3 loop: CASSYTGVGGYTF. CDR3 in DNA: TGTGCCAGCAGTTATACAGGGGTGGGAGGCTACACCTTC.